Below, 16 T cell receptor beta chains from the same sample are listed, as sequenced in a study of siplizumab effects on memory and regulatory T cells (dated by TCRdb to the late 2010s). Libraries came from the immunoSEQ multiplex PCR assay. This is the immuneACCESS table as TCRdb keeps it, with only in-frame sequences that have V and J called. A part of the clones is gone; compared with another copy, unresolved V genes explain less than half, and the rest is unexplained. The sample yields about 50,000 clones; over 90% were counted once. Of the sample, roughly a sixth is held by the ten largest clones. Source material: CD8+ T cells sorted from blood. These TCRs come from a human donor in good health.

This chain uses TRBV28 with TRBJ1-6; D remains ambiguous. The CDR3 has 13 amino acids. Trimming shortened V by 3 bases and J by 6 bases, and 6 bases separated the two germline ends. Germline-derived CDR1 and CDR2 are MDHEN and SYDVKM. The CDR3 protein is CASSFQINSPLHF. The CDR3 bases are TGTGCCAGCAGTTTTCAGATTAATTCACCCCTCCACTTT.

The chain carries TRBV14 and TRBJ1-1; no reliable D call. The CDR3 totals 13 residues. Germline CDR1 and CDR2: SGHDN and FVKESK. Deletions cut 5 bases from V and 1 base from J, with 8 bases between. DNA of the CDR3: TGTGCCAGCAGCTTGGTGGCGAACACTGAAGCTTTCTTT. Amino acid sequence: CASSLVANTEAFF.

V is TRBV6-1 and J is TRBJ1-1; no firm D call. This CDR3 is 15 amino acids long. Germline V gives CDR1 MNHNS, CDR2 SASEGT. The V gene lost 7 bases and the J gene lost 0 bases, with 15 bases spanning the gap. Written as DNA, the CDR3 is TGTGCCAGCACCGAGCGGCACTTCATGAACACTGAAGCTTTCTTT. This sequence encodes CASTERHFMNTEAFF.

The genes are TRBV6-1 and TRBJ1-5; D remains unclear. The CDR3 sequence is 15 residues long. CDR1 and CDR2 (germline): MNHNS, SASEGT. Trimming removed 1 base from V and 3 bases from J, with 10 bases in between. The CDR3 here is CASSEGTLSNQPQHF. CDR3 sequence (DNA): TGTGCCAGCAGTGAAGGGACCTTATCCAATCAGCCCCAGCATTTT.

The chain carries TRBV19 and TRBJ1-5; D may be TRBD1 (5 bases). Germline V gene lookup returns CDR1 LNHDA and CDR2 SQIVND (reference sequence). Trimming removed 4 bases from V and 2 bases from J, with 12 bases in between. The length of the CDR3 is 15 residues. The CDR3, as DNA: TGTGCCAGTAGTAATTGGGGGAGAGGCAATCAGCCCCAGCATTTT. This codes for CASSNWGRGNQPQHF.

The rearrangement joins TRBV15 to TRBJ2-2; D gene unclear. The CDR3 has 12 amino acids. The ends were cut back, 6 bases at V and 5 bases at J, with 7 bases in the middle. Germline CDR1 is LNHNV and CDR2 is YYDKDF (reference sequence). The CDR3 here is CATSPYTGELFF. Here the CDR3 DNA reads TGTGCCACCAGTCCTTATACCGGGGAGCTGTTTTTT.

The J gene is TRBJ1-1, the V gene TRBV9, with TRBD1 matching over 7 bases. This CDR3 spans 16 amino acids. CDR1 and CDR2 from the germline V gene are SGDLS and YYNGEE. The trim removed 4 bases at V and 4 bases at J, leaving 13 bases unmatched. The CDR3 here is CASSPWTGPVGTEAFF. The DNA of the CDR3 is TGTGCCAGCAGCCCTTGGACAGGCCCGGTCGGCACTGAAGCTTTCTTT.

The chain is built from TRBV14 and TRBJ1-1; tentative D call: TRBD1 (5 bases). V lost 5 bases and J lost 3, with 10 bases in between. The CDR3 length is 13 residues. The germline V gene has CDR1 SGHDN and CDR2 FVKESK. CDR3 sequence: CASSGLGDTEAFF. The CDR3 DNA reads as TGTGCCAGCAGCGGGCTGGGGGACACTGAAGCTTTCTTT. Complete variable domain (other parts from reference TRBV14 and TRBJ1-1): EAGVTQFPSHSVIEKGQTVTLRCDPISGHDNLYWYRRVMGKEIKFLLHFVKESKQDESGMPNNRFLAERTGGTYSTLKVQPAELEDSGVYFCASSGLGDTEAFFGQGTRLTVV.

The chain has TRBV11-2 and TRBJ2-1, with D perhaps TRBD2 (5 bases). CDR1 is SGHAT and CDR2 is FQNNGV in the germline V gene. V was shortened by 0 bases and J by 12 bases, with 15 bases between the two germline ends. The CDR3 is made up of 14 amino acids. CDR3 sequence: CASSLESRAEGQFF. The CDR3 coding sequence is TGTGCCAGCAGCTTAGAATCTCGGGCCGAGGGGCAGTTCTTC.

This chain links TRBV28 with TRBJ2-2, with D possibly TRBD1 on 6 matching bases. Germline values: CDR1 MDHEN, CDR2 SYDVKM. This CDR3 comprises 15 residues. V dropped 7 bases and J dropped 7 bases, with 19 bases sitting between them. The CDR3 DNA reads as TGTGCCAGCAAAGAGGGGGACCCTTTGAGCGGGGAGCTGTTTTTT. Protein: CASKEGDPLSGELFF.

The genes are TRBV19 and TRBJ2-3; D unclear. There are 12 residues in the CDR3. V was trimmed by 5 bases and J by 3 bases, leaving 6 bases between them. Germline CDR1 and CDR2: LNHDA and SQIVND (reference sequence). CDR3 residues: CASSAITDTQYF. For the CDR3, the DNA is TGTGCCAGTAGTGCAATTACAGATACGCAGTATTTT.

The rearrangement links TRBV18 to TRBJ1-2; D unresolved. Looked up from germline, CDR1 is KGHSH and CDR2 is LQKENI. Deletions cut 5 bases from V and 4 bases from J, with 11 bases between. The CDR3 is made up of 13 amino acids. CDR3 in DNA: TGTGCCAGCTCAGATGGACGGTCCTATGGCTACACCTTC. Protein: CASSDGRSYGYTF.

This chain links TRBV27 with TRBJ1-1; unclear D gene. In germline, CDR1 is MNHEY, CDR2 SMNVEV (reference sequence). Trimming cost V 3 bases and J 1 base, with 9 bases left between them. The CDR3 is 14 residues long. CDR3 loop: CASSLLGENTEAFF. Written as DNA, the CDR3 is TGTGCCAGCAGTTTGTTAGGAGAGAACACTGAAGCTTTCTTT.

This chain connects TRBV19 to TRBJ1-2, with D tentatively TRBD1 (5 bases). The germline V and J ends were trimmed by 3 bases and 7 bases, with 15 bases remaining between them. Germline assignment: CDR1 LNHDA and CDR2 SQIVND (reference sequence). The CDR3 totals 14 residues. The CDR3 region is CASSMGPGDFGYTF. CDR3 nucleotide sequence: TGTGCCAGTAGTATGGGACCCGGGGACTTTGGCTACACCTTC.

This chain links TRBV18 with TRBJ1-5; D might be TRBD1 (6 bases). The germline CDR1 and CDR2 sequences are KGHSH and LQKENI. The V end lost 6 bases, the J end lost 5 bases, and 20 bases lay between the germline ends. This CDR3 is 16 amino acids long. CDR3 amino acids: CASSRIGQTGDQPQHF. DNA of the CDR3: TGTGCCAGCTCCCGAATTGGACAGACGGGGGATCAGCCCCAGCATTTT.

V gene TRBV29-1 combines with J gene TRBJ2-7; D might be TRBD2 (6 bases). Between the trimmed V and J ends, which lost 5 bases and 3 bases, there was a span of 11 bases. The length of the CDR3 is 12 residues. Germline CDR1 is SQVTM and CDR2 is ANQGSEA. The CDR3 loop reads CSVFSGGYEQYF. The CDR3 region has the DNA TGCAGCGTTTTTTCCGGGGGCTACGAGCAGTACTTC.